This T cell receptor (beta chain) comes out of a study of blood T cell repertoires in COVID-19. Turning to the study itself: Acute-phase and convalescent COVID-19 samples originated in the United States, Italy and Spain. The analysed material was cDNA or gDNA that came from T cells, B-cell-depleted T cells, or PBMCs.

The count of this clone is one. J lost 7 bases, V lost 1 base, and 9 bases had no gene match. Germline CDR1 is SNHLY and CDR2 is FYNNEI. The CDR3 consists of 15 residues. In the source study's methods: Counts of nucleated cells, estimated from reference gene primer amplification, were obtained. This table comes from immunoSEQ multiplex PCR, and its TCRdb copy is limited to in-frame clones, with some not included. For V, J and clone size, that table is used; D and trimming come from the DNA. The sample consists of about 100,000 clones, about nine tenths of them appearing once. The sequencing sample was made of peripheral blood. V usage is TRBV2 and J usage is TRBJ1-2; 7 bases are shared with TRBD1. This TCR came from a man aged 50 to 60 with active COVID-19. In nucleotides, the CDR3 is TGTGCCAGCAGTGAAGGTTGGGGACAGCCTCCTGGCTACACCTTC. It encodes CASSEGWGQPPGYTF.